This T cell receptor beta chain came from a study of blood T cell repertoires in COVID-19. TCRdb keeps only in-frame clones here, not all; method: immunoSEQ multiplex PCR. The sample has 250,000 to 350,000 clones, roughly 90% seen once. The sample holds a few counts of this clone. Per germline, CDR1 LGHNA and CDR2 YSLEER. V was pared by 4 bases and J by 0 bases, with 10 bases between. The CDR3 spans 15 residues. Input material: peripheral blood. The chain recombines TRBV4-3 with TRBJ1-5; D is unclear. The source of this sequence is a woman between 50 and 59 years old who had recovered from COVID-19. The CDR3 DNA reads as TGCGCCAGCAGCCTCGAAGCGGCTAGCAATCAGCCCCAGCATTTT. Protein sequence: CASSLEAASNQPQHF.